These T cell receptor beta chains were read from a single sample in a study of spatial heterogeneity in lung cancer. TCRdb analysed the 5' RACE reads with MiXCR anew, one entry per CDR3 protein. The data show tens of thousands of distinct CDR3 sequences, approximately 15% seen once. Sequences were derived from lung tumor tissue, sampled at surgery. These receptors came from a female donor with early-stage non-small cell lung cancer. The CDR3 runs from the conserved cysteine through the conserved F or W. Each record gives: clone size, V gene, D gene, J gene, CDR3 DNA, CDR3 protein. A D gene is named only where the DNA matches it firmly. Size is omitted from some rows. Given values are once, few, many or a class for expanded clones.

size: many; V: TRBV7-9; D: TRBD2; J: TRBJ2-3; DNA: TGTGCCAGCAGCTTGGACAGCGGGAGGTTCTCGGCAACGCAGTATTTT; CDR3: CASSLDSGRFSATQYF
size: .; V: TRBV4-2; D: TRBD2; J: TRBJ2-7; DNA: TGTGCCAGCAGCCAAGAGGGGGCGGGAGGGAACTACGAGCAGTACTTC; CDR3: CASSQEGAGGNYEQYF
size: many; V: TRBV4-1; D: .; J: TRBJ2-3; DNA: TGCGCCAGCAGCCAAGATCTAGGGGCGGGAGATACGCAGTATTTT; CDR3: CASSQDLGAGDTQYF
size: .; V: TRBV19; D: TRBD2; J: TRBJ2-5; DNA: TGTGCCAGTAGTAACCCGGGACTAGCGAAAGAGACCCAGTACTTC; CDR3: CASSNPGLAKETQYF
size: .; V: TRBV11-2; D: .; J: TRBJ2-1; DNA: TGTGCCAGCAGCTTTCCGACACCAAACAATGAGCAGTTCTTC; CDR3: CASSFPTPNNEQFF
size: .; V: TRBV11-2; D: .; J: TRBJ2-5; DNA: TGTGCCAGCAGCCCGGCAAAAGAGACCCAGTACTTC; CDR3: CASSPAKETQYF
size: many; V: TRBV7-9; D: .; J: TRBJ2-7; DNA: TGTGCCAGCAGCCACTCGGACTCGATCTACGAGCAGTACTTC; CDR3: CASSHSDSIYEQYF
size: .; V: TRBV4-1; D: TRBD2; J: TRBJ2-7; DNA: TGCGACAGCAGCCAACGCGTAGCGGGAGCAGGTTACGAGCAGTACTTC; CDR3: CDSSQRVAGAGYEQYF
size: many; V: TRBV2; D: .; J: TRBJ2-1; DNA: TGTGCCAGCAGGCCGGACAGTAATGAGCAGTTCTTC; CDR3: CASRPDSNEQFF
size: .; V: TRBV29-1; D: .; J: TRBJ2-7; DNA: TGCAGCGTCCAGGCGTACTCCTACGAGCAGTACTTC; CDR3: CSVQAYSYEQYF
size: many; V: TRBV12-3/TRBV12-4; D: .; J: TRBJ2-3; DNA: TGTGCCAGCAGCCGAGGCACGGATACGCAGTATTTT; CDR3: CASSRGTDTQYF
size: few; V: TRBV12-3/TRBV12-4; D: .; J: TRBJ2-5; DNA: TGTGCCAGCAGTTTAAAAATAGGGGGGGGAGAGACCCAGTACTTC; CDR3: CASSLKIGGGETQYF
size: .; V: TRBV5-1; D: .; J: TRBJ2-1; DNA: TGCGCCAGCAGCTTCATGTATGAGCAGTTCTTC; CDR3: CASSFMYEQFF
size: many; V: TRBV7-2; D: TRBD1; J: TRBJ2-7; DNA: TGTGCCAGCAGCTCCAAGAAAGGTTCGGGACAGGGGGCCTACGAGCAGTACTTC; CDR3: CASSSKKGSGQGAYEQYF
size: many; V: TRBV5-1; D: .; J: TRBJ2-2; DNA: TGCGCCAGCACCACTGGCGGGAACACCGGGGAGCTGTTTTTT; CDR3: CASTTGGNTGELFF
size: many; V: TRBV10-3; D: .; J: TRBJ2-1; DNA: TGTGCCATCAGTGAACGGGGCGAATACAATGAGCAGTTCTTC; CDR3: CAISERGEYNEQFF